A selection of T cell receptor beta chains follows, all from one sample in a study of cytomegalovirus exposure and HLA in healthy donors. Profiled with immunoSEQ multiplex PCR; TCRdb holds only in-frame clones, not every one. In the table there are about 180,000 clones, roughly 75% of which are singletons. Sequencing used PBMCs. These TCRs come from a woman aged 25 to 39 in good health and CMV-seronegative. The conserved cysteine and the conserved F or W are not part of the CDR3 here.

V	J	CDR3
TRBV18	TRBJ1-2	ASSPGGDYGYT
TRBV29-1	TRBJ1-2	SVGTGGISYGYT
TRBV6-5	TRBJ1-3	ASSFNPGVAGNTIY
TRBV7-3	TRBJ1-1	ASSLSDSYSTEAF
TRBV7-8	TRBJ2-7	ASSLVRDKGQY
TRBV10-2	TRBJ1-3	ASNRDRADETSSGNTIY
TRBV30	TRBJ2-5	AWSGGGGETQY
TRBV6-5	TRBJ2-5	ASSRTGQETQY
TRBV29-1	TRBJ1-2	SVPTGDYGYT
TRBV27	TRBJ1-6	ASSWGGHNSPLH
TRBV10-3	TRBJ2-7	AISGGREQY
TRBV6-5	TRBJ1-6	ASSYSRTGDSPLH
TRBV27	TRBJ1-5	ASSLEGASNQPQH
TRBV5-1	TRBJ1-1	ASSLVRGTTEAF
TRBV6-1	TRBJ2-2	ASSDREGTGELF
TRBV30	TRBJ1-5	AWSDSALRVQPQH
TRBV5-1	TRBJ2-7	ASSSSGPGTPYEQY
TRBV19	TRBJ2-7	ASSIGDSPSYEQY
TRBV6-1	TRBJ1-2	ASSVNRVGGYT
TRBV16	TRBJ1-5	ASSRTGRGQPQH
TRBV7-9	TRBJ2-7	ASSPPGTSQYEQY
TRBV5-1	TRBJ2-1	ASSPGTGVLDEQF
TRBV19	TRBJ1-6	ASISGSSYNSPLH
TRBV19	TRBJ1-1	ASRFDRGGEAF
TRBV6-6	TRBJ1-4	ASNPGGREEKLF
TRBV25-1	TRBJ2-7	ASSELTSGGSEQY
TRBV5-6	TRBJ2-3	ASSLAVGGYPDTQY
TRBV5-1	TRBJ2-3	ASSLGGRTSTDTQY
TRBV6-1	TRBJ2-2	ASVGTGDTGELF
TRBV29-1	TRBJ2-1	SVAVLAVYNEQF
TRBV30	TRBJ1-5	AWSHPGSNQPQH
TRBV20-1	TRBJ1-2	SARTGNGYT
TRBV10-1	TRBJ1-2	ASSPDRGDGYT
TRBV7-2	TRBJ1-4	ASSFDRGDEKLF
TRBV2	TRBJ2-2	ASRRLAGGTAELF
TRBV6-6	TRBJ1-1	ASSLGTGPLNTEAF